These 18 T cell receptor beta chains came from one sample sequenced in a study of technical replicates of blood from a few donors. Measured with immunoSEQ multiplex PCR; TCRdb has only the in-frame clones, and not every one. Of approximately 50,000 clones listed, roughly 84% are singletons. The specimen sequenced was PBMCs. The receptor source for this set is a human donor in good health. Some clones in this sample may be carry-over from other donors' samples.

This chain joins TRBV6-5 and TRBJ1-2; weak D call: TRBD1 (6 bases). The CDR3 covers 14 residues. Germline lookup yields CDR1 MNHEY and CDR2 SVGAGI. Trimming cost V 8 bases and J 5 bases, with 18 bases left between them. This chain's CDR3 is CASRRDTSGYGYTF. CDR3 in DNA: TGTGCCAGCCGAAGGGACACCTCCGGATATGGCTACACCTTC.

The chain links TRBV27 to TRBJ2-7, with 12 bases matching TRBD1. Looked up from germline, CDR1 is MNHEY and CDR2 is SMNVEV (reference sequence). V lost 7 bases and J lost 6; bases outside the gene matches: 7. The length of the CDR3 is 14 residues. The CDR3 region has the DNA TGTGCCAGCACGGGCGGGACAGGGGGCCTCGAGCAGTACTTC. The encoded protein is CASTGGTGGLEQYF.

The chain links TRBV7-2 to TRBJ2-5; D may be TRBD1 (6 bases). The CDR3 has 15 amino acids. Trimming pared 5 bases from V and 2 bases from J, leaving 15 bases between. Per the germline V gene, CDR1 is SGHTA and CDR2 is FQGNSA. CDR3 sequence reads: CASSRSGTKQETQYF. CDR3 DNA: TGTGCCAGCAGCCGCTCCGGGACAAAGCAAGAGACCCAGTACTTC.

This chain links TRBV7-9 with TRBJ1-1; the D gene is possibly TRBD1 (6 bases). The CDR3 totals 12 residues. CDR1 is SEHNR, CDR2 FQNEAQ, per germline (reference sequence). With 4 bases removed from V and 7 bases from J, the gap between germline ends came to 10 bases. The CDR3 region is CASSYGQSEAFF. CDR3 bases: TGTGCCAGCAGCTACGGACAGAGTGAAGCTTTCTTT. The full variable domain, rest sourced from reference TRBV7-9 and TRBJ1-1, is DTGVSQNPRHKITKRGQNVTFRCDPISEHNRLYWYRQTLGQGPEFLTYFQNEAQLEKSRLLSDRFSAERPKGSFSTLEIQRTEQGDSAMYLCASSYGQSEAFFGQGTRLTVV.

The chain links TRBV4-2 to TRBJ1-2, with TRBD1 identical over 7 bases. The CDR3 loop spans 14 amino acids. Trimming cost V 1 base and J 7 bases; bases outside gene matches: 6. Germline CDR1 and CDR2: LGHNA and YNFKEQ. The CDR3 nucleotides read TGTGCCAGCAGCCAAGCGGGACAGTCTTCTGGCTACACCTTC. It is translated as CASSQAGQSSGYTF.

The chain links TRBV6-1 to TRBJ2-7; D is ambiguous. The CDR3 has 15 residues. V was trimmed by 5 bases and J by 1 base, leaving 15 bases between them. Germline V CDR1 and CDR2: MNHNS, SASEGT. The CDR3 region has the DNA TGTGCCAGCAGTCTCCACTTCTCCGGTTCCTACGAGCAGTACTTC. The encoded protein is CASSLHFSGSYEQYF.

V is TRBV2 and J is TRBJ2-3, with TRBD2 identical over 16 bases. Germline V gene data show CDR1 as SNHLY and CDR2 as FYNNEI. Trimming removed 10 bases from V and 5 bases from J; junction bases left unmatched: 15. CDR3 size: 18 residues. CDR3 loop: CANRIPGLAGGPIDTQYF. In nucleotides, the CDR3 is TGTGCCAACCGAATACCGGGACTAGCGGGAGGGCCCATAGATACGCAGTATTTT.

This rearrangement joins TRBV4-2 to TRBJ1-5, with a weak D call TRBD1 (5 bases). Germline V gene sequence: CDR1 LGHNA, CDR2 YNFKEQ. The V and J ends lost 0 bases and 4 bases respectively, with 7 bases between them. This CDR3 region has 14 residues. The CDR3 region is CASSQDAGNQPQHF. The CDR3 nucleotides read TGTGCCAGCAGCCAAGATGCAGGGAATCAGCCCCAGCATTTT.

The V and J genes are TRBV7-2 and TRBJ2-5, with D perhaps TRBD2 (7 bases). Germline CDR1 and CDR2: SGHTA and FQGNSA. This CDR3 comprises 15 residues. Trimming shortened V by 7 bases and J by 4 bases, and 19 bases separated the two germline ends. DNA of the CDR3: TGTGCCAGCACCCAAAGGGGGGGGCGCTTAGAGACCCAGTACTTC. It translates to CASTQRGGRLETQYF.

Comment on this clone: Sequence at one end of the junction differs from germline and may be a read error. V gene TRBV10-3 combines with J gene TRBJ2-1, with a weak D call TRBD2 (6 bases). The germline CDR1 and CDR2 sequences are ENHRY and SYGVKD. This CDR3 spans 15 amino acids. DNA for the CDR3: TGTGCCACCAGTAAGGGAGGACGGGACTACAATGAGCAGTTCTTC. Encoded protein: CATSKGGRDYNEQFF.

In this sample, this clone turned up once. The V gene is TRBV2, the J gene TRBJ1-1, with 8 nucleotides matching TRBD1. The V and J ends lost 10 bases and 0 bases, in that order; junction bases with no gene match: 4. Germline lookup yields CDR1 SNHLY and CDR2 FYNNEI. The CDR3 is 13 residues long. For the CDR3, the DNA is TGTGCCACCAAGACAGGGGTGAACACTGAAGCTTTCTTT. Residues: CATKTGVNTEAFF.

V usage is TRBV4-1 and J usage is TRBJ2-7; maybe TRBD2 (5 bases). The CDR3 has 13 residues. Germline assignment: CDR1 MGHRA and CDR2 YSYEKL. Trimming shortened V by 1 base and J by 2 bases, and 6 bases separated the two germline ends. CDR3 amino acids: CASSQAGTYEQYF. CDR3 coding DNA: TGCGCCAGCAGCCAAGCCGGGACCTACGAGCAGTACTTC.

The J gene is TRBJ2-1, the V gene TRBV10-2; TRBD2 matches 10 bases. CDR1 WSHSY and CDR2 SAAADI come from the germline V gene. With V trimmed by 6 bases and J by 5 bases, 4 bases remained unmatched. The CDR3 contains 14 residues. CDR3 residues: CASRLAGINNEQFF. In DNA, the CDR3 is TGCGCCAGCAGACTAGCGGGGATTAACAATGAGCAGTTCTTC.

The V gene is TRBV2, the J gene TRBJ1-1, with a weak D call TRBD1 (6 bases). This CDR3 has 13 residues. Germline loops: CDR1 SNHLY, CDR2 FYNNEI. Trimming removed 2 bases at V and 7 bases at J, with 11 bases between. The CDR3 loop is CASSEREGHEAFF. The CDR3 bases are TGTGCCAGCAGTGAACGGGAGGGACATGAAGCTTTCTTT.

The chain recombines TRBV18 with TRBJ2-7; D is unclear. Germline lookup yields CDR1 KGHSH and CDR2 LQKENI. V dropped 3 bases and J dropped 1 base, with 10 bases sitting between them. This CDR3 spans 14 amino acids. CDR3 coding DNA: TGTGCCAGCTCACCCACCCAGGCATCCTACGAGCAGTACTTC. Translating gives CASSPTQASYEQYF. The full variable domain, rest sourced from reference TRBV18 and TRBJ2-7, is NAGVMQNPRHLVRRRGQEARLRCSPMKGHSHVYWYRQLPEEGLKFMVYLQKENIIDESGMPKERFSAEFPKEGPSILRIQQVVRGDSAAYFCASSPTQASYEQYFGPGTRLTVT.

CDR3 amino acids: CASSFRDRGRDYGYTF. The CDR3 nucleotides read TGTGCCAGTAGTTTCCGGGACAGGGGCCGAGACTATGGCTACACCTTC. The chain employs TRBV19 and TRBJ1-2; TRBD1 agrees at 10 bases. The CDR3 is 16 residues long. V lost 5 bases, J lost 3 bases, and 9 bases stayed unmatched. Germline CDR1 is LNHDA and CDR2 is SQIVND (reference sequence).

The gene calls are TRBV6-4 and TRBJ1-1; 8 bases are a match to TRBD1. The J segment lost 2 bases and the V segment lost 6 bases, leaving 5 bases of the junction unmatched. Germline-derived CDR1 and CDR2 are MRHNA and SNTAGT. This CDR3 comprises 14 residues. The CDR3 DNA is TGTGCCAGCAGCCCCGGGACAGGCAACACTGAAGCTTTCTTT. Translating it yields CASSPGTGNTEAFF.

The rearrangement links TRBV4-3 to TRBJ1-4; TRBD1 matches at 10 bases. With 4 bases clipped from V and 7 bases from J, the junction kept 3 bases outside the gene matches. The CDR3 totals 14 residues. Germline assignment: CDR1 LGHNA and CDR2 YSLEER. DNA for the CDR3: TGCGCCAGCAGCCGACAGGGGGCTGGTGAAAAACTGTTTTTT. As protein: CASSRQGAGEKLFF.